This T cell receptor (beta chain) comes out of a study of T cell repertoires and Cas9 in healthy adults. Study information: CD4 and CD8 compartments: SpCas9-reactive T cells profiled for potency, cytotoxicity, lineage. Study-wide results and limits: Preexisting effector T cell responses to SpCas9 were described as ubiquitous among healthy humans studied. SpCas9-reactive effector T cells were reportedly restrained in vitro by SpCas9-reactive regulatory T cells.

Profiled with immunoSEQ multiplex PCR; TCRdb holds only in-frame clones, not every one. The data show about 480 clones, 70% to 90% seen once. CDR3 length: 20 residues. Germline V gives CDR1 MDHEN, CDR2 SYDVKM. V shed 2 bases, J shed 0 bases, and the junction held 17 bases outside the gene matches. In this sample, this clone turned up once. The TCR comes from a human donor in good health. This sequence joins TRBV28 and TRBJ2-7; 9 bases line up with TRBD1. Sequenced input: SpCas9-reactive CD4+ effector T cells (CD137+, CD154-, CD25-, CD127+) from PBMCs; culture status not recorded. CDR3 loop: CASSLSFIGQGRLHSYEQYF. The CDR3 DNA reads TGTGCCAGCAGTTTAAGTTTTATCGGACAGGGGAGGCTCCACTCCTACGAGCAGTACTTC.